These 25 T cell receptor beta chains were sequenced from one sample in a study of kidney transplant recipient with SARS-CoV-2 infection. TCRdb itself ran the reads through MiXCR, one entry per CDR3 protein. The data hold fewer than 250,000 distinct CDR3 sequences, with around 26% observed a single time. Sequenced here: a blood sample, sampled at baseline and between days 110 and 120 from a kidney transplant recipient. These TCRs come from a male patient younger than 45 who had COVID-19 and was a kidney transplant recipient. Some of the T cells may derive from the graft donor.

This clonotype has a handful of counts. V is TRBV5-1 and J is TRBJ2-5; 7 positions match TRBD1. The junction had 4 bases not matched to a gene; V was cut back by 3 bases and J by 2 bases. The CDR3 consists of 14 residues. CDR1 is SGHRS and CDR2 is YFSETQ in the germline V gene. CDR3 residues: CASSSDRWQETQYF. Here the CDR3 DNA reads TGCGCCAGCAGCTCGGACAGGTGGCAAGAGACCCAGTACTTC. The full variable domain, with the rest looked up from reference TRBV5-1 and TRBJ2-5, is KAGVTQTPRYLIKTRGQQVTLSCSPISGHRSVSWYQQTPGQGLQFLFEYFSETQRNKGNFPGRFSGRQFSNSRSEMNVSTLELGDSALYLCASSSDRWQETQYFGPGTRLLVL.

This rearrangement joins TRBV28 to TRBJ1-1, with D tentatively TRBD1 (5 bases). The CDR3 runs to 16 residues. Trimming shortened V by 7 bases and J by 6 bases, and 24 bases separated the two germline ends. Per the germline V gene, CDR1 is MDHEN and CDR2 is SYDVKM. This chain's CDR3 is CASTRWDSAWDAEAFF. CDR3 DNA sequence: TGTGCCAGCACAAGGTGGGACTCCGCCTGGGACGCTGAAGCTTTCTTT. Drawing the rest from reference TRBV28 and TRBJ1-1, the complete variable domain is DVKVTQSSRYLVKRTGEKVFLECVQDMDHENMFWYRQDPGLGLRLIYFSYDVKMKEKGDIPEGYSVSREKKERFSLILESASTNQTSMYLCASTRWDSAWDAEAFFGQGTRLTVV.

A note on this clonotype: One end of the junction varies from germline; a read error may be responsible. The V and J genes are TRBV7-9 and TRBJ2-5; possibly TRBD2 for D (5 bases). This CDR3 is 15 amino acids long. In germline, CDR1 is SEHNR, CDR2 FQNEAQ (reference sequence). The CDR3 sequence: CASSPRIPGGETQHF. CDR3 DNA: TGTGCCAGCAGCCCCCGGATACCAGGAGGAGAGACCCAGCACTTC.

Remarks on this clonotype: A much larger clone differs by one base, so this may be a read error. The chain joins TRBV3-1 to TRBJ2-7; no clear D gene. The J call may be wrong; the DNA end is better matched by TRBJ2-5. Germline V gene sequence: CDR1 LGHDT, CDR2 YNNKEL (reference sequence). The CDR3 has 17 amino acids. CDR3: CASGSPAPISFSETQYF. CDR3 sequence (DNA): TGTGCCAGCGGCTCACCCGCTCCCATTTCTTTCTCTGAGACCCAGTACTTC.

This clonotype was observed at least ten times. The V gene is TRBV10-3, the J gene TRBJ1-5, with 7 bases lining up with TRBD1. CDR1 ENHRY and CDR2 SYGVKD come from the germline V gene. V was clipped by 10 bases and J by 5 bases; unmatched bases: 14. This CDR3 contains 15 residues. This CDR3 is CATRLPGTDDQPQHF. The CDR3, as DNA: TGTGCCACCCGACTTCCCGGGACAGATGATCAGCCCCAGCATTTT.

Details on this clonotype: One base away lies a much larger clone, so this may be a sequencing read error. The chain combines TRBV3-1 with TRBJ2-5; D not certain. The CDR3 is made up of 17 amino acids. CDR1 and CDR2 (germline): LGHDT, YNNKEL (reference sequence). The CDR3 bases are TGTGCCAGCAGCTGGGCTTTTCCCATTTCTTTCTCTGAGACCCAGCACTTC. It specifies CASSWAFPISFSETQHF.

On this clonotype itself: This sequence may be a read error, since a much larger clone differs from it by one base. The V call is TRBV12-3 or TRBV12-4, the J call TRBJ2-4, with D perhaps TRBD1 or TRBD2 (5 bases each). The J call is in doubt because the DNA end fits TRBJ2-1 better. This CDR3 comprises 14 residues. Written as DNA, the CDR3 is TGTGCCTGCAGTTTTCCGGGACGGAAGAATGAGCAGTTCTTC. Translating gives CACSFPGRKNEQFF.

This clonotype appeared many times. V and J are TRBV30 and TRBJ2-1, with 13 bases matching TRBD2. Germline trimming cut 0 bases from V and 9 bases from J; bases unmatched to any gene: 23. The CDR3 has 21 amino acids. Germline values: CDR1 GTSNPN, CDR2 SVGIG (reference sequence). The CDR3, as DNA: TGTGCCTGGAGTGTAGAGGGGGGCCGACTAGCGGGAGGAGGGGTCTTCCGTGAGCAGTTCTTC. It encodes CAWSVEGGRLAGGGVFREQFF. The full variable domain, in which reference TRBV30 and TRBJ2-1 provide the parts outside the CDR3, is SQTIHQWPATLVQPVGSPLSLECTVEGTSNPNLYWYRQAAGRGLQLLFYSVGIGQISSEVPQNLSASRPQDRQFILSSKKLLLSDSGFYLCAWSVEGGRLAGGGVFREQFFGPGTRLTVL.

Notes on this clonotype: This may be a read error, as it is one base from a much larger clone. The rearrangement uses TRBV28 and TRBJ2-7, with D unclear. Germline V gene data show CDR1 as MDHEN and CDR2 as SYDVKM. The germline V and J ends were trimmed by 3 bases and 3 bases, with 12 bases remaining between them. The CDR3 spans 14 residues. CDR3 amino acids: CASSLGSGIYEQYF. The CDR3 DNA reads as TGTGCCAGCAGTTTGGGTTCGGGCATCTACGAGCAGTACTTC.

This clonotype was seen at least ten times. The J gene is TRBJ1-6, the V gene TRBV5-1; D unresolved. This CDR3 is 15 amino acids long. Per the germline V gene, CDR1 is SGHRS and CDR2 is YFSETQ. Trimming left V 9 bases short and J 7 bases short, with 20 bases between. CDR3 nucleotides: TGCGCCACCCGAGAGACCCAGGATCGGAATTCACCCCTCCACTTT. As protein: CATRETQDRNSPLHF.

On this clonotype: Possible read error: a much larger clone is one base away. The V gene is TRBV5-1, the J gene TRBJ2-7, with 14 bases fitting TRBD2. Germline-derived CDR1 and CDR2 are SGHRS and YFSETQ. Trimming cost V 0 bases and J 4 bases; bases outside gene matches: 3. This CDR3 has 16 amino acids. The CDR3 loop is CASSLGGLAGVYEQYF. DNA of the CDR3: TGCGCCAGCAGCTTGGGGGGACTAGCGGGAGTATACGAGCAGTACTTC.

Many counts were recorded for this clonotype. V usage is TRBV18 and J usage is TRBJ1-5; 8 bases are a match to TRBD1. CDR1 is KGHSH, CDR2 LQKENI, per germline. This CDR3 is 15 amino acids long. V was pared by 3 bases and J by 6 bases, with 7 bases of the junction left unmatched. The DNA of the CDR3 is TGTGCCAGCTCACCCTCAGGGGGCGCGGGTCAGCCCCAGCATTTT. Residues: CASSPSGGAGQPQHF.

This clonotype was found many times. The V and J genes are TRBV28 and TRBJ2-5; possibly TRBD2 for D (6 bases). CDR1 and CDR2 from the germline V gene are MDHEN and SYDVKM. The CDR3 length is 14 residues. Trimming stripped 2 bases from V and 1 base from J, with 8 bases between. The CDR3 is CASSLRGFQETQYF. DNA for the CDR3: TGTGCCAGCAGTTTACGGGGGTTCCAAGAGACCCAGTACTTC. Combining the CDR3 with reference TRBV28 and TRBJ2-5 gives the whole variable domain DVKVTQSSRYLVKRTGEKVFLECVQDMDHENMFWYRQDPGLGLRLIYFSYDVKMKEKGDIPEGYSVSREKKERFSLILESASTNQTSMYLCASSLRGFQETQYFGPGTRLLVL.

This clonotype was detected many times. CDR3 sequence: CAWSGDRPYNSPLHF. As DNA, the CDR3 is TGTGCCTGGAGTGGAGACAGGCCCTATAATTCACCCCTCCACTTT. This chain connects TRBV30 to TRBJ1-6; a weak D match, TRBD1 (6 bases). Germline CDR1 reads GTSNPN; CDR2 reads SVGIG (reference sequence). The CDR3 sequence is 15 residues long. Trimming shortened V by 1 base and J by 2 bases, and 9 bases separated the two germline ends. The full variable domain, with the rest looked up from reference TRBV30 and TRBJ1-6, is SQTIHQWPATLVQPVGSPLSLECTVEGTSNPNLYWYRQAAGRGLQLLFYSVGIGQISSEVPQNLSASRPQDRQFILSSKKLLLSDSGFYLCAWSGDRPYNSPLHFGNGTRLTVT.

This clonotype came up many times. The CDR3 region has the DNA TGTGCCAGCAGCTCGCGGGGACAGTACACCGGGGAGCTGTTTTTT. It codes for CASSSRGQYTGELFF. The chain joins TRBV7-8 to TRBJ2-2; maybe TRBD1 (7 bases). CDR1 and CDR2 (germline): SGHVS, FQNEAQ. With 4 bases removed from V and 3 bases from J, the gap between germline ends came to 12 bases. The CDR3 loop spans 15 amino acids.

This clonotype was counted at least ten times. The V gene is TRBV3-1, the J gene TRBJ1-4; tentative D call: TRBD1 (6 bases). The CDR3 totals 14 residues. Trimming pared 2 bases from V and 5 bases from J, leaving 9 bases between. Germline V gives CDR1 LGHDT, CDR2 YNNKEL (reference sequence). The CDR3, as DNA: TGTGCCAGCAGCCAACTACAGGGAAATGAAAAACTGTTTTTT. Protein: CASSQLQGNEKLFF.

Worth noting for this clonotype: A read error may account for a junction end that differs from germline. The gene calls are TRBV6-5 and TRBJ1-6; no firm D call. The CDR3 totals 15 residues. Germline V gene lookup returns CDR1 MNHEY and CDR2 SVGAGI. Written as DNA, the CDR3 is TGTGCCTGCAGTTACGCCGGTGTTCGCGGCTCACCCCTCCACTTT. Translated, it gives CACSYAGVRGSPLHF.

This clonotype has a handful of counts. This sequence joins TRBV20-1 and TRBJ2-1; D tentatively fits TRBD1 or TRBD2 (5 bases each). V lost 5 bases and J 4 bases, leaving 15 bases between the germline ends. Germline loops: CDR1 DFQATT, CDR2 SNEGSKA (reference sequence). The CDR3 runs to 14 residues. CDR3 loop: CSAGGGREYNEQFF. The CDR3 DNA follows: TGCAGTGCTGGGGGTGGTAGGGAGTACAATGAGCAGTTCTTC.

Many counts were recorded for this clonotype. The chain carries TRBV11-2 and TRBJ2-6; 8 nucleotides line up with TRBD2. Trimming removed 3 bases from V and 0 bases from J; junction bases left unmatched: 4. The germline V gene has CDR1 SGHAT and CDR2 FQNNGV. The CDR3 runs to 17 residues. The CDR3 DNA reads as TGTGCCAGCAGCTTCCCGGGAGGGGGCTCTGGGGCCAACGTCCTGACTTTC. Translating it yields CASSFPGGGSGANVLTF.

For this clonotype: This may be a read error: a much more frequent sequence differs by one nucleotide. This chain joins TRBV21-1 and TRBJ2-4. TRBV21-1 is termed a pseudogene. This CDR3 has 17 residues. The CDR3 nucleotides are TGTGCCGGCAGGTGTGCGGAGCTACAGCAAAGAAAAAACATTCAGTACTTC. Translated: CAGRCAELQQRKNIQYF.

This clonotype came up many times. The chain carries TRBV12-3 or TRBV12-4 and TRBJ1-3; a weak D match, TRBD1 (5 bases). The V end lost 5 bases, the J end lost 0 bases, and 17 bases lay between the germline ends. This CDR3 contains 17 residues. For the CDR3, the DNA is TGTGCCAGCAGTCTTGTACCGGGACGGAGCTCTGGAAACACCATATATTTT. It is translated as CASSLVPGRSSGNTIYF.

A few counts support this clonotype. The rearrangement links TRBV7-2 to TRBJ2-5; the match to TRBD1 covers 9 bases. This CDR3 spans 18 amino acids. CDR1 is SGHTA, CDR2 FQGNSA, per germline. J was trimmed by 2 bases and V by 1 base; bases with no gene match: 11. CDR3 protein: CASSLGGQGGGSQETQYF. CDR3 coding DNA: TGTGCCAGCAGCTTAGGGGGACAGGGTGGTGGGTCTCAAGAGACCCAGTACTTC.

Many counts were recorded for this clonotype. The V and J genes are TRBV18 and TRBJ2-1; D not certain. Germline V CDR1 and CDR2: KGHSH, LQKENI. With 2 bases removed from V and 8 bases from J, the gap between germline ends came to 10 bases. CDR3 length: 13 residues. CDR3 nucleotide sequence: TGTGCCAGCTCACCAACGGAATCCGATGAGCAGTTCTTC. This gives the protein CASSPTESDEQFF.

This clonotype was counted at least ten times. V gene TRBV7-9 combines with J gene TRBJ1-4; D remains ambiguous. The CDR3 spans 11 residues. V was cut by 7 bases and J by 4 bases, with 4 bases left in between. The V gene's germline CDR1 is SEHNR and CDR2 FQNEAQ (reference sequence). CDR3 region: CASTDNEKLFF. In DNA form, the CDR3 reads TGTGCCAGCACCGATAATGAAAAACTGTTTTTT.

As regards this clonotype: A much larger clone lies one base from this, so it may be a read error. V and J are TRBV20-1 and TRBJ1-6; D possibly corresponds to TRBD1 (5 bases). The germline V gene encodes CDR1 DFQATT and CDR2 SNEGSKA (reference sequence). The CDR3 loop spans 15 amino acids. CDR3 amino acids: CSTRVGQVGVSPLHF. The CDR3 region has the DNA TGCAGTACTAGAGTTGGGCAGGTAGGGGTCTCACCCCTCCACTTT.